This T cell receptor beta chain was sequenced during a study of T cell changes during pregnancy in multiple sclerosis. Sequencing used immunoSEQ multiplex PCR; TCRdb keeps in-frame clones, though not all of them. Among around 59,000 clones listed, 90% to 95% were seen once. V lost 1 base and J lost 1; bases outside the gene matches: 4. The CDR3 extends over 16 amino acids. The germline V gene has CDR1 LGHNA and CDR2 YNFKEQ. The chain couples TRBV4-2 to TRBJ2-5, with 9 bases matching TRBD2. This receptor was taken from a female donor with multiple sclerosis, enrolled in a pregnancy study. Sequencing was performed on CD8+ T cells from peripheral blood mononuclear cells, taken in the second trimester of pregnancy. CDR3 loop: CASSQVASGTQETQYF. CDR3 coding DNA: TGTGCCAGCAGCCAAGTAGCTAGCGGGACCCAAGAGACCCAGTACTTC.